These T cell receptor beta chains were read from a single sample in a study of shared clonotypes between healthy human individuals. Clones were sequenced by immunoSEQ multiplex PCR, and TCRdb holds only the in-frame ones, with some missing. The sample lists about 500,000 clones, 70% to 80% occurring once. The specimen was PBMCs. The receptors here all came from a woman in her thirties or forties in good health. Some clones in this sample may be carry-over from other donors' samples. Both conserved end residues are part of each CDR3. The order of the fields is D gene, V gene, clone size, J gene, CDR3 protein, CDR3 DNA. The D gene is left open where the match is weak. Size is omitted from some rows. Given values are once, few, many or a class for expanded clones.

>TRBD1|TRBV15|NA|TRBJ2-1
CATSFGTGPSYNEQFF
TGTGCCACCAGCTTTGGGACAGGGCCCTCTTACAATGAGCAGTTCTTC
>NA|TRBV6-1|NA|TRBJ1-2
CASRIGNYGYTF
TGTGCCAGCAGGATAGGGAACTATGGCTACACCTTC
>NA|TRBV28|NA|TRBJ2-4
CAGGSQGRGAKNIQYF
TGTGCCGGAGGAAGCCAGGGCCGGGGAGCCAAAAACATTCAGTACTTC
>TRBD2|TRBV5-1|NA|TRBJ2-7
CASSLDDSGTAGGEQYF
TGCGCCAGCAGCTTGGATGATAGCGGGACTGCTGGGGGCGAGCAGTACTTC
>TRBD1|TRBV4-2|NA|TRBJ1-3
CASSQDAGQGARGNTIYF
TGTGCCAGCAGCCAAGATGCGGGACAGGGGGCGAGGGGAAACACCATATATTTT
>NA|TRBV5-1|NA|TRBJ1-1
CASSLGAVVITEAFF
TGCGCCAGCAGCTTGGGGGCAGTTGTGATTACTGAAGCTTTCTTT
>NA|TRBV27|NA|TRBJ2-4
CASSAAAGNIQYF
TGTGCCAGCAGTGCAGCGGCGGGGAACATTCAGTACTTC
>NA|TRBV30|NA|TRBJ1-4
CAWSLGVGNEKLFF
TGTGCCTGGAGTTTGGGGGTTGGAAATGAAAAACTGTTTTTT
>NA|TRBV30|NA|TRBJ1-3
CAWSSPVGGSGNTIYF
TGTGCCTGGAGTTCCCCCGTCGGGGGCTCTGGAAACACCATATATTTT
>NA|TRBV19|few|TRBJ1-5
CASRISNQPQHF
TGTGCCAGCCGCATTAGCAATCAGCCCCAGCATTTT
>NA|TRBV30|few|TRBJ1-2
CAWSHSWLAYGYTF
TGTGCCTGGAGTCATTCTTGGCTGGCCTATGGCTACACCTTC
>NA|TRBV2|NA|TRBJ2-5
CASSEARAGTQYF
TGTGCCAGCAGTGAGGCCCGCGCCGGGACCCAGTACTTC
>NA|TRBV7-6|NA|TRBJ2-7
CASSLPGWDEQYF
TGTGCCAGCAGCTTACCGGGATGGGACGAGCAGTACTTC
>TRBD1|TRBV5-1|NA|TRBJ2-2
CASRLSDRGNGELFF
TGCGCCAGCAGGTTGAGTGACAGGGGTAACGGGGAGCTGTTTTTT
>TRBD1|TRBV28|NA|TRBJ1-1
CASSRTGGYTEAFF
TGTGCCAGCAGTAGGACAGGTGGGTACACTGAAGCTTTCTTT
>TRBD1|TRBV5-1|NA|TRBJ1-2
CASSLSTGSYGYTF
TGCGCCAGCAGCCTCTCGACAGGGAGTTATGGCTACACCTTC
>TRBD2|TRBV7-9|NA|TRBJ2-1
CASSPRGLAGVYNEQFF
TGTGCCAGCAGCCCCAGAGGTCTAGCGGGAGTCTACAATGAGCAGTTCTTC
>NA|TRBV18|few|TRBJ2-3
CASSPQLSTDTQYF
TGTGCCAGCTCACCACAGTTGAGCACAGATACGCAGTATTTT
>NA|TRBV30|NA|TRBJ1-5
CAWSIDRLNQPQHF
TGTGCCTGGAGTATCGACAGACTCAATCAGCCCCAGCATTTT
>NA|TRBV5-6|NA|TRBJ2-7
CASTPLGGRYEQYF
TGTGCCAGCACCCCGTTGGGAGGTCGATACGAGCAGTACTTC
>TRBD1|TRBV30|NA|TRBJ2-7
CAWSSSPGQGTYEQYF
TGTGCCTGGAGTTCGTCTCCGGGACAGGGGACCTACGAGCAGTACTTC
>NA|TRBV7-3|NA|TRBJ2-7
CASSPQGTLSSYEQYF
TGTGCCAGCAGTCCTCAAGGGACGCTGAGCTCCTACGAGCAGTACTTC
>NA|TRBV9|NA|TRBJ1-2
CASSVAQGIANYGYTF
TGTGCCAGCAGCGTAGCTCAGGGGATCGCTAACTATGGCTACACCTTC
>TRBD2|TRBV7-8|many|TRBJ2-3
CASSISGRADTQYF
TGTGCCAGCAGCATTAGCGGGAGGGCAGATACGCAGTATTTT
>NA|TRBV27|NA|TRBJ2-7
CASSMKQDSYEQYF
TGTGCCAGCAGCATGAAACAGGATTCCTACGAGCAGTACTTC
>TRBD1|TRBV6-1|many|TRBJ1-6
CASRTGAGSPLHF
TGTGCCAGCAGGACAGGGGCGGGATCACCCCTCCACTTT
>NA|TRBV5-1|NA|TRBJ2-7
CASSRDGSYEQYF
TGCGCCAGCAGCCGGGACGGCTCCTACGAGCAGTACTTC
>TRBD1|TRBV2|few|TRBJ1-5
CASSFGQGGSPQHF
TGTGCCAGCAGTTTTGGACAGGGTGGGTCGCCCCAGCATTTT
>TRBD2|TRBV5-1|NA|TRBJ2-3
CASSSSSGSTDTQYF
TGCGCCAGCAGCTCATCTAGCGGGAGCACAGATACGCAGTATTTT
>NA|TRBV21-1|NA|TRBJ2-1
CASSFPGTRAVPNEQFF
TGTGCCAGCAGCTTCCCCGGGACCCGAGCAGTACCCAATGAGCAGTTCTTC
>TRBD1|TRBV4-1|NA|TRBJ1-5
CASSLRQGYSNQPQHF
TGCGCCAGCAGCCTCCGACAGGGATATAGCAATCAGCCCCAGCATTTT
>TRBD1|TRBV27|NA|TRBJ1-1
CASSSWEGANTEAFF
TGTGCCAGCAGTTCTTGGGAGGGGGCGAACACTGAAGCTTTCTTT
>NA|TRBV5-3|few|TRBJ1-3
CARSLVRGTIYF
TGTGCCAGAAGCTTGGTCCGGGGCACCATATATTTT
>TRBD1|TRBV2|few|TRBJ2-7
CASSVRDRGSEQYF
TGTGCCAGCAGTGTCCGGGACAGGGGTAGTGAGCAGTACTTC
>NA|TRBV27|NA|TRBJ1-2
CASSWDINYGYTF
TGTGCCAGCAGTTGGGACATTAACTATGGCTACACCTTC
>NA|TRBV14|few|TRBJ1-2
CASSTGYGYTF
TGTGCCAGCTCAACAGGCTATGGCTACACCTTC
>NA|TRBV7-9|NA|TRBJ2-5
CASSLRTGAVDGTQYF
TGTGCCAGCAGCTTACGGACGGGAGCTGTTGATGGGACCCAGTACTTC
>NA|TRBV5-1|NA|TRBJ1-1
CASSFGVGTEAFF
TGCGCCAGCAGCTTCGGTGTTGGCACTGAAGCTTTCTTT
>NA|TRBV15|NA|TRBJ1-2
CATLMSGGRFFYGYTF
TGTGCCACCTTGATGTCCGGGGGGCGATTCTTCTATGGCTACACCTTC
>TRBD1|TRBV10-3|NA|TRBJ1-2
CAIQGAGEGVNYGYTF
TGTGCCATCCAGGGGGCGGGAGAGGGAGTTAACTATGGCTACACCTTC
>NA|TRBV27|NA|TRBJ2-7
CASSFSQGPYEQYF
TGTGCCAGCAGTTTTAGTCAGGGCCCCTACGAGCAGTACTTC
>NA|TRBV5-4|NA|TRBJ2-7
CASSLDGSSYEQYF
TGTGCCAGCAGCTTGGACGGGTCCAGCTACGAGCAGTACTTC
>NA|TRBV14|NA|TRBJ2-7
CASSQDTAYEQYF
TGTGCCAGCAGCCAAGATACGGCCTACGAGCAGTACTTC
>NA|TRBV7-2|NA|TRBJ1-4
CASSPRGALNEKLFF
TGTGCCAGCAGCCCCCGGGGGGCCCTGAATGAAAAACTGTTTTTT
>NA|TRBV5-1|NA|TRBJ2-3
CASELPGLGNTQYF
TGCGCCAGCGAACTTCCTGGGCTTGGAAATACGCAGTATTTT
>TRBD2|TRBV2|NA|TRBJ2-5
CASSAGLAGDLSQETQYF
TGTGCCAGCAGTGCGGGACTAGCGGGAGATCTAAGCCAAGAGACCCAGTACTTC
>NA|TRBV30|few|TRBJ1-1
CAWRANTEAFF
TGTGCCTGGAGGGCAAACACTGAAGCTTTCTTT
>NA|TRBV27|NA|TRBJ2-7
CASSYARQRSEQYF
TGTGCCAGCAGCTACGCTCGACAGCGTAGCGAGCAGTACTTC
>NA|TRBV28|few|TRBJ2-5
CASSSTRVPVRDF
TGTGCCAGCAGTTCTACCCGCGTCCCTGTGCGTGACTTC
>NA|TRBV15|NA|TRBJ2-1
CATSRERPNNEQFF
TGTGCCACCAGCAGAGAGAGGCCGAACAATGAGCAGTTCTTC
>TRBD2|TRBV7-2|NA|TRBJ2-7
CASSQALAGGQSSYEQYF
TGTGCCAGCAGCCAAGCACTAGCGGGAGGACAAAGCTCCTACGAGCAGTACTTC
>NA|TRBV5-1|NA|TRBJ1-2
CASSLRAGADYGYTF
TGCGCCAGCAGCTTGCGGGCAGGGGCAGACTATGGCTACACCTTC
>TRBD1|TRBV2|NA|TRBJ1-1
CASSGQGITEAFF
TGTGCCAGCAGTGGACAGGGAATCACTGAAGCTTTCTTT
>TRBD2|TRBV5-8|few|TRBJ2-5
CASSLLSSGTQETQYF
TGTGCCAGCAGCTTGCTGTCTAGCGGGACACAAGAGACCCAGTACTTC
>TRBD1|TRBV28|NA|TRBJ1-2
CAARQGGYTF
TGTGCCGCTCGACAGGGGGGCTACACCTTC